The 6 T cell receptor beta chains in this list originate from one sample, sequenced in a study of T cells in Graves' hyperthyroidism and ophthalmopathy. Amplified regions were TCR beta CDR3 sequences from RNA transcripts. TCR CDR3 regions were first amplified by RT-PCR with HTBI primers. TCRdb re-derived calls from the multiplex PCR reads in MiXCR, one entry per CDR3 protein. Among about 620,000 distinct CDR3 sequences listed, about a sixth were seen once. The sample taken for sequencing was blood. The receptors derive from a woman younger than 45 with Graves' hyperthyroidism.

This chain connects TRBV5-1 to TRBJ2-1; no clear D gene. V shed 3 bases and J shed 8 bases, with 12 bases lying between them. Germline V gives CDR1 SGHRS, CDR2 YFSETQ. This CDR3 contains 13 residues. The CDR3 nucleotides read TGCGCCAGCAGCTCACAGACAATCGATGAGCAGTTCTTC. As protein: CASSSQTIDEQFF. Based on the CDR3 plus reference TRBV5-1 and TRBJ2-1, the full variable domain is KAGVTQTPRYLIKTRGQQVTLSCSPISGHRSVSWYQQTPGQGLQFLFEYFSETQRNKGNFPGRFSGRQFSNSRSEMNVSTLELGDSALYLCASSSQTIDEQFFGPGTRLTVL.

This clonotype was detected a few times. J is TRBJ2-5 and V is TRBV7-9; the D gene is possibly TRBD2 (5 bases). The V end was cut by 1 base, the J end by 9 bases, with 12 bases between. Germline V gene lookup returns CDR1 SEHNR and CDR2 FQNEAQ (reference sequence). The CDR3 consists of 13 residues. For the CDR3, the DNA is TGTGCCAGCAGCTTAGGTTCCGGGGAGTCCCAGTACTTC. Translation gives CASSLGSGESQYF. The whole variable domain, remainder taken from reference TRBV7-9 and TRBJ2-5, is DTGVSQNPRHKITKRGQNVTFRCDPISEHNRLYWYRQTLGQGPEFLTYFQNEAQLEKSRLLSDRFSAERPKGSFSTLEIQRTEQGDSAMYLCASSLGSGESQYFGPGTRLLVL.

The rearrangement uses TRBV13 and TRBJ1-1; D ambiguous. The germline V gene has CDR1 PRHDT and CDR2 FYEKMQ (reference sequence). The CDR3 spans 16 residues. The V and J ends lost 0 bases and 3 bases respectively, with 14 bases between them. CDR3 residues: CASSLGGPLMDTEAFF. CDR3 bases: TGTGCCAGCAGCTTAGGGGGCCCCTTGATGGACACTGAAGCTTTCTTT.

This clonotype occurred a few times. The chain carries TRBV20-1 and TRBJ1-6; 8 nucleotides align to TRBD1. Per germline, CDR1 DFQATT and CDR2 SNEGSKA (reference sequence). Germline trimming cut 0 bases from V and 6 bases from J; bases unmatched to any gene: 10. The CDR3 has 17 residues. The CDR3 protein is CSARDSAGGYRNSPLHF. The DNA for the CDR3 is TGCAGTGCTAGAGACAGCGCAGGGGGCTATCGTAATTCACCCCTCCACTTT.

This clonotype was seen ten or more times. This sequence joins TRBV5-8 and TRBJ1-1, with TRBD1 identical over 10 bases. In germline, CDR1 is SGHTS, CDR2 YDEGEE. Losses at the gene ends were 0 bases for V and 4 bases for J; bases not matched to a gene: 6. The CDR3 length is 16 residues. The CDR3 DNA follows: TGTGCCAGCAGCTTGGATCTGGGACAGGGGACCACTGAAGCTTTCTTT. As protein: CASSLDLGQGTTEAFF.

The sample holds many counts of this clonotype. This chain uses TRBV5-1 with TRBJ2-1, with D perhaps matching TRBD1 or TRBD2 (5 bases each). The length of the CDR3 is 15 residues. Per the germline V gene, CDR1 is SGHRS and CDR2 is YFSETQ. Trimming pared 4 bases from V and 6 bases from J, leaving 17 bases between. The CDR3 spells CASSITRGLGNEQFF. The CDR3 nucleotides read TGCGCCAGCAGCATTACCCGGGGCCTCGGCAATGAGCAGTTCTTC.